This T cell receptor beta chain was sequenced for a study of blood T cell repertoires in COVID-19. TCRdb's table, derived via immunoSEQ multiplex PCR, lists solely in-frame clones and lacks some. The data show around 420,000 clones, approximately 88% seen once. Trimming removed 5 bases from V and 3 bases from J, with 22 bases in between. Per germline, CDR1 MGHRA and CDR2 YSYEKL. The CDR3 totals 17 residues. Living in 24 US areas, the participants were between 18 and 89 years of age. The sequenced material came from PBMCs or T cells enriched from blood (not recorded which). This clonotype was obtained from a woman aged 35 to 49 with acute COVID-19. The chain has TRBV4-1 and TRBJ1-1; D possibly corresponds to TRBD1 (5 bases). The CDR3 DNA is TGCGCCAGCAGCGAAAGGGGCGCAGACGCGGATCACACTGAAGCTTTCTTT. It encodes CASSERGADADHTEAFF.